This T cell receptor (beta chain) was sequenced in a study of regulatory T cells in long-lasting Graves disease. Sequencing libraries for TCR beta were prepared with iRepertoire HTBI primers and Arm-PCR of CDR3 regions. Using its own MiXCR run on the multiplex PCR reads, TCRdb lists one record per CDR3 protein. The table lists 350,000 to 450,000 distinct CDR3 sequences, under 25% of them singletons. Time point: persistent/refractory GD, antithyroid drugs over 5 years with positive TRAb. Scientists built the TCR library using RNA that was extracted from PBMCs. This clonotype was counted at least ten times. The CDR3 extends over 15 amino acids. CDR1 LGHDT and CDR2 YNNKEL come from the germline V gene (reference sequence). V lost 4 bases and J 3 bases, leaving 15 bases between the germline ends.

V is TRBV3-1 and J is TRBJ2-5; D possibly corresponds to TRBD1 (7 bases). Sequences were derived from peripheral blood mononuclear cells (PBMCs), sampled when the disease was refractory, from a patient treated with antithyroid drugs. The TCR was taken from a female donor with Graves disease. For the CDR3, the DNA is TGTGCCAGCAGCCCCATCGGCGGGACAGAAGAGACCCAGTACTTC. It is translated as CASSPIGGTEETQYF.